This T cell receptor (beta chain) emerged from a study of beta chain features in type 1 diabetes. Findings of the study overall: In comparison with healthy donors, patients had naive, central memory and Treg TCRB repertoires that appeared more similar.

In its sample, this clone was seen a few times. What it binds is unknown. The V gene lost 2 bases and the J gene lost 4 bases, with 9 bases spanning the gap. The germline CDR1 and CDR2 sequences are MNHNY and SVGAGI (reference sequence). The CDR3 runs 13 residues. One heparinised blood draw averaging around 110 mL was given by each donor. The isolated RNA, all of it, was reverse transcribed, so expressed TCRB transcripts were what got sequenced. Average reads for naive, central memory and regulatory T cell samples were about 3.7 million. TCRdb's copy holds only in-frame clones and misses some; the assay was immunoSEQ multiplex PCR. The sample includes about 360,000 clones, roughly 13% seen only once; the top ten take 0.015% to 0.02%.

Source material: naive CD4+ T cells from blood. The receptor comes from a young man in good health. J is TRBJ2-7 and V is TRBV6-6, with TRBD2 as a possible D gene (6 bases). This CDR3 reads CASSYGRFYEQYF. The CDR3 region has the DNA TGTGCCAGCAGTTACGGGAGGTTTTACGAGCAGTACTTC.